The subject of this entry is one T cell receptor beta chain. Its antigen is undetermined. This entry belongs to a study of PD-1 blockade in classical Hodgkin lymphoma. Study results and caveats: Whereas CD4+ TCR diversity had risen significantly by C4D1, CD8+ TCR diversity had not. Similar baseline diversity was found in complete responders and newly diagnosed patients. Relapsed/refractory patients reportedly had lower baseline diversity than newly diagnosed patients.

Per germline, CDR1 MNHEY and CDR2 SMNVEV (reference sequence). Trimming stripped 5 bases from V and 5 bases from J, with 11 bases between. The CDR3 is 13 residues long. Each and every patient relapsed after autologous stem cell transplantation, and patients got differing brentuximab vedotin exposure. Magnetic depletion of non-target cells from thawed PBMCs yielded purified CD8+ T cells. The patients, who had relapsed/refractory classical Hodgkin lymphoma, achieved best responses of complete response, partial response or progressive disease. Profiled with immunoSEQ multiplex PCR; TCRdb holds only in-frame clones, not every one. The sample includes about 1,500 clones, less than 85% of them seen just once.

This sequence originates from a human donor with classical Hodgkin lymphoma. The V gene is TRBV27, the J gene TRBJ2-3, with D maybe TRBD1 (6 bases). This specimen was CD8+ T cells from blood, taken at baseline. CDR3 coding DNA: TGTGCCAGCAGTCGACAGGACTTAGATACGCAGTATTTT. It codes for CASSRQDLDTQYF.